This T cell receptor (beta chain) was identified during a study of T cell clonality in common variable immunodeficiency. Assay used: immunoSEQ multiplex PCR; TCRdb lists only in-frame clones, some missing. The repertoire yields 80,000 or so clones, none seen only once; the top ten contain approximately 0.81%. In this sample, this clone turned up many times. The sequence runs out 3 residues before the end of the CDR3; the remainder is reconstructed from the germline J gene. The CDR3 is made up of 16 amino acids. V lost 6 bases and J lost 5; bases outside the gene matches: 8. In germline, CDR1 is KGHSH, CDR2 LQKENI.

Sequencing was performed on peripheral blood mononuclear cells. The rearrangement links TRBV18 to TRBJ2-5, with 14 bases aligning to TRBD2. This TCR was recovered from a person aged 18 to 69 in good health. Partial CDR3 DNA: TGTGCCAGCTCGATCGGGACTAGCGGGAGTCTGGAGACC. Translated: CASSIGTSGSLET. The CDR3 in full is CASSIGTSGSLETQYF.